Below, 22 T cell receptor beta chains from the same sample are listed, as sequenced in a study of cytomegalovirus exposure and HLA in healthy donors (dated by TCRdb to about 2017). The library came from the immunoSEQ multiplex PCR assay. For the multiplex PCR, a mixture combining 60 forward primers for TCR Vbeta segments and 13 reverse primers for TCR Jbeta segments was used. Entries here come from immuneACCESS through TCRdb and include only in-frame sequences with V and J called. Some clones fail to appear in such tables; in the studies checked, an unresolved V gene covers under half of the shortfall, and the cause of the remainder is unknown. A total of approximately 300,000 clones appear in this sample, under 90% of them only once. The ten top clones hold about 0.28% of the sample. Sequenced: PBMCs. Receptor source: a girl aged 2 to 10 in good health and CMV-seronegative.

This chain connects TRBV7-3 to TRBJ2-5; 8 positions agree with TRBD2. V was pared by 2 bases and J by 1 base, with 0 bases of the junction left unmatched. This CDR3 contains 14 residues. Germline CDR1 and CDR2: SGHTA and FQGTGA. The CDR3 reads CASSLAGGQETQYF. The CDR3 coding sequence is TGTGCCAGCAGCTTAGCGGGGGGCCAAGAGACCCAGTACTTC.

This chain links TRBV6-5 with TRBJ2-1; TRBD2 matches 11 bases. The V and J ends lost 3 bases and 9 bases, in that order; junction bases with no gene match: 4. The CDR3 spans 14 residues. Germline loops: CDR1 MNHEY, CDR2 SVGAGI. This CDR3 is CASSYSGRGSEQFF. CDR3 nucleotide sequence: TGTGCCAGCAGTTATAGCGGGAGGGGTAGTGAGCAGTTCTTC.

This clone has a single count. The chain is built from TRBV29-1 and TRBJ2-2, with no clear D. There are 12 residues in the CDR3. V was shortened by 2 bases and J by 4 bases, with 5 bases between the two germline ends. CDR1 and CDR2 (germline): SQVTM, ANQGSEA. CDR3 DNA sequence: TGCAGCGTTGAATTTAGCACCGGGGAGCTGTTTTTT. Translating gives CSVEFSTGELFF.

The chain uses TRBV30 and TRBJ2-7, with a possible D match to TRBD1 (5 bases). V was clipped by 3 bases and J by 4 bases, with 10 bases between them. Looked up from germline, CDR1 is GTSNPN and CDR2 is SVGIG (reference sequence). The CDR3 totals 12 residues. CDR3 sequence (DNA): TGTGCCTGGAGCGGACACTTTTACGAGCAGTACTTC. Translation gives CAWSGHFYEQYF.

The gene calls are TRBV30 and TRBJ1-6; D might be TRBD1 (5 bases). This CDR3 spans 13 amino acids. Germline V CDR1 and CDR2: GTSNPN, SVGIG (reference sequence). The ends were cut back, 7 bases at V and 4 bases at J, with 11 bases in the middle. CDR3 in DNA: TGTGCCTCCGAGACAGAGTATAATTCACCCCTCCACTTT. As protein: CASETEYNSPLHF.

V usage is TRBV27 and J usage is TRBJ2-2, with D possibly being TRBD1 (6 bases). The CDR3 length is 16 residues. Trimming pared 3 bases from V and 5 bases from J, leaving 16 bases between. In germline, CDR1 is MNHEY, CDR2 SMNVEV (reference sequence). CDR3 loop: CASSFSPGHLTGELFF. For the CDR3, the DNA is TGTGCCAGCAGTTTTTCGCCGGGACATCTGACCGGGGAGCTGTTTTTT.

This clone occurred once. The rearrangement uses TRBV11-2 and TRBJ2-7; 9 nucleotides match TRBD1. The length of the CDR3 is 17 residues. Trimming cost V 5 bases and J 3 bases; bases outside gene matches: 14. Germline lookup yields CDR1 SGHAT and CDR2 FQNNGV. The CDR3 region is CASSPRSGTGKIYEQYF. In DNA, the CDR3 is TGTGCCAGCAGCCCCCGCTCGGGGACAGGGAAAATCTACGAGCAGTACTTC.

The J gene is TRBJ2-7, the V gene TRBV5-1; the D gene is possibly TRBD2 (6 bases). V lost 4 bases to trimming and J lost 4 bases, with 12 bases between them. The CDR3 is made up of 13 amino acids. CDR1 and CDR2 (germline): SGHRS, YFSETQ. The CDR3 here is CASSPGRGYEQYF. The CDR3 coding sequence is TGCGCCAGCAGCCCGGGACGGGGGTACGAGCAGTACTTC. The full variable domain, completed using reference TRBV5-1 and TRBJ2-7, is KAGVTQTPRYLIKTRGQQVTLSCSPISGHRSVSWYQQTPGQGLQFLFEYFSETQRNKGNFPGRFSGRQFSNSRSEMNVSTLELGDSALYLCASSPGRGYEQYFGPGTRLTVT.

The rearrangement joins TRBV10-3 to TRBJ2-1; D possibly corresponds to TRBD2 (5 bases). Germline values: CDR1 ENHRY, CDR2 SYGVKD. Trimming cost V 11 bases and J 1 base, with 9 bases left between them. The CDR3 sequence is 12 residues long. CDR3 DNA: TGTGCCGCAACGGGGTCCTACAATGAGCAGTTCTTC. Its protein product is CAATGSYNEQFF.

This CDR3 is CASSRPGLAAYEQYF. Written as DNA, the CDR3 is TGCGCCAGCAGCCGACCGGGACTAGCGGCCTACGAGCAGTACTTC. The chain couples TRBV5-1 to TRBJ2-7; TRBD2 matches 11 bases. Germline-derived CDR1 and CDR2 are SGHRS and YFSETQ. The V segment lost 4 bases and the J segment 2 bases; nucleotides outside the gene matches: 5. CDR3 length equals 15 residues.

The V call is TRBV7-3, the J call TRBJ2-1; possible D gene TRBD2, 5 bases. Trimming left V 1 base short and J 8 bases short, with 9 bases between. Germline V gene lookup returns CDR1 SGHTA and CDR2 FQGTGA. This CDR3 region has 13 residues. CDR3 nucleotides: TGTGCCAGCAGCTTAAGAGGGAGAGATGAGCAGTTCTTC. This encodes CASSLRGRDEQFF.

Of note for this clone: At the DNA level, this CDR3 is encoded by other sequences in the same sample as well. The chain joins TRBV27 to TRBJ2-7; D is perhaps TRBD1 (5 bases). Germline lookup yields CDR1 MNHEY and CDR2 SMNVEV (reference sequence). The CDR3 is 12 amino acids. The V end lost 4 bases, the J end lost 4 bases, and 8 bases lay between the germline ends. The DNA for the CDR3 is TGTGCCAGCAGTTCCCCAGGGTACGAGCAGTACTTC. Translation gives CASSSPGYEQYF.

This chain uses TRBV29-1 with TRBJ2-1; D is perhaps TRBD2 (5 bases). CDR3 length: 15 residues. From germline, CDR1 is SQVTM and CDR2 ANQGSEA. The V end lost 2 bases, the J end lost 4 bases, and 15 bases lay between the germline ends. CDR3 in amino acids: CSVELDWKAYNEQFF. The CDR3 region has the DNA TGCAGCGTTGAATTGGACTGGAAAGCTTACAATGAGCAGTTCTTC.

The gene calls are TRBV6-1 and TRBJ1-5; a possible D gene is TRBD1 (5 bases). The V end was cut by 2 bases, the J end by 6 bases, with 11 bases between. The CDR3 is 14 residues long. Looked up from germline, CDR1 is MNHNS and CDR2 is SASEGT. CDR3 coding DNA: TGTGCCAGCAGTGAACGCGGGGGGTCTCAGCCCCAGCATTTT. Protein product: CASSERGGSQPQHF.

The gene calls are TRBV2 and TRBJ1-2; D perhaps matches TRBD1 (5 bases). The CDR3 is 10 residues long. Between the trimmed V and J ends, which lost 7 bases and 8 bases, there was a span of 8 bases. The germline V gene has CDR1 SNHLY and CDR2 FYNNEI. The CDR3 loop is CASTGAGYTF. The CDR3 bases are TGTGCCAGCACTGGGGCCGGCTACACCTTC. The entire variable domain, with the rest obtained from reference TRBV2 and TRBJ1-2, is as follows: EPEVTQTPSHQVTQMGQEVILRCVPISNHLYFYWYRQILGQKVEFLVSFYNNEISEKSEIFDDQFSVERPDGSNFTLKIRSTKLEDSAMYFCASTGAGYTFGSGTRLTVV.

The chain is built from TRBV27 and TRBJ1-2; 7 bases fit TRBD1. The germline V gene has CDR1 MNHEY and CDR2 SMNVEV (reference sequence). Trimming removed 3 bases from V and 7 bases from J; junction bases left unmatched: 11. This CDR3 has 15 amino acids. The CDR3 DNA reads TGTGCCAGCAGTTTCCGAGGGGGCTTCTTAGGTGGCTACACCTTC. Translation gives CASSFRGGFLGGYTF.

The genes are TRBV28 and TRBJ1-2, with TRBD1 matching 10 bases. This CDR3 is 16 amino acids long. Unmatched junction bases numbered 13, after V lost 7 bases and J lost 5 bases. Germline V lookup: CDR1 MDHEN, CDR2 SYDVKM. CDR3 region: CASNRVRDRGWYGYTF. As DNA, the CDR3 is TGTGCCAGCAATCGGGTCCGGGACAGGGGATGGTATGGCTACACCTTC.

V usage is TRBV9 and J usage is TRBJ2-3; D may be TRBD1 (5 bases). This CDR3 region has 15 residues. V was shortened by 3 bases and J by 4 bases, with 15 bases between the two germline ends. Germline-derived CDR1 and CDR2 are SGDLS and YYNGEE. In DNA form, the CDR3 reads TGTGCCAGCAGCGGGGGCCCCGTTGCGGCAGATACGCAGTATTTT. Protein: CASSGGPVAADTQYF.

The V gene is TRBV13, the J gene TRBJ1-1; TRBD1 might be the D (5 bases). The germline V and J ends were trimmed by 8 bases and 1 base, with 20 bases remaining between them. The CDR3 has 16 residues. Per germline, CDR1 PRHDT and CDR2 FYEKMQ (reference sequence). CDR3: CASAREGTSRNTEAFF. CDR3 nucleotides: TGTGCCAGCGCCAGGGAGGGGACGAGCAGGAACACTGAAGCTTTCTTT.

The rearrangement links TRBV25-1 to TRBJ1-5; D possibly corresponds to TRBD1 (6 bases). V was trimmed by 6 bases and J by 7 bases, leaving 10 bases between them. Germline V CDR1 and CDR2: MGHDK, SYGVNS. CDR3 length: 12 amino acids. The CDR3 nucleotides read TGTGCCAGCAGCCAGGGGACGCAGCCCCAGCATTTT. This gives the protein CASSQGTQPQHF. Based on the CDR3 plus reference TRBV25-1 and TRBJ1-5, the full variable domain is EADIYQTPRYLVIGTGKKITLECSQTMGHDKMYWYQQDPGMELHLIHYSYGVNSTEKGDLSSESTVSRIRTEHFPLTLESARPSHTSQYLCASSQGTQPQHFGDGTRLSIL.

As concerns this clone: A read error may account for a junction end that differs from germline. CDR3 sequence: CASSLPDRSSHLDF. In nucleotides, the CDR3 is TGTGCCAGCAGTTTACCAGACAGGTCATCCCACTTAGACTTC. The J gene is TRBJ1-2, the V gene TRBV28, with D possibly matching TRBD1 (6 bases). The CDR3 has 14 amino acids. The germline V gene has CDR1 MDHEN and CDR2 SYDVKM.

This chain uses TRBV27 with TRBJ2-5; TRBD2 matches at 11 bases. The closer fit of TRBJ2-7 to the DNA end suggests the J call may be wrong. Germline CDR1 and CDR2: MNHEY and SMNVEV (reference sequence). The CDR3 totals 15 residues. The chain's CDR3 is CASSPTSGSPNEQYF. CDR3 coding DNA: TGTGCCAGCAGCCCTACTAGCGGGAGCCCCAACGAGCAGTACTTC.